This TCR beta chain was recovered during a study of graft-versus-host responses after intestinal transplantation. This clone was counted only a few times. The study, taken as a whole, reports: GvH clones were identified in recipient marrow, with some first appearing in ileum or blood. Some patients had graft-donor T cell macrochimerism, and their allografts showed high graft-versus-host to host-versus-graft clonal ratios.

Here immunoSEQ multiplex PCR was the method, and the copy in TCRdb shows in-frame clones only, minus some. In the table there are under 20,000 clones, around 35% of which are singletons. Dividing CFSE-low CD3+CD4+ and CD3+CD8+ responders were isolated by sorting after the reaction. Trimming removed 3 bases from V and 3 bases from J; junction bases left unmatched: 1. Germline V gives CDR1 LNHDA, CDR2 SQIVND (reference sequence). CDR3 length: 14 amino acids. The chain links TRBV19 to TRBJ2-2, with 7 bases that match TRBD2. The receptor was derived from a human patient who received an intestinal transplant. The material sequenced was alloreactive CD4+ T cells from a mixed lymphocyte reaction culture, taken before intestinal transplant. Subset here: CFSE-low proliferating T cells sorted from roughly 6-day pre-transplant mixed lymphocyte reaction (GvH or HvG direction). The CDR3 protein is CASSMGRDTGELFF. CDR3 DNA sequence: TGTGCCAGTAGTATGGGGAGGGACACCGGGGAGCTGTTTTTT.